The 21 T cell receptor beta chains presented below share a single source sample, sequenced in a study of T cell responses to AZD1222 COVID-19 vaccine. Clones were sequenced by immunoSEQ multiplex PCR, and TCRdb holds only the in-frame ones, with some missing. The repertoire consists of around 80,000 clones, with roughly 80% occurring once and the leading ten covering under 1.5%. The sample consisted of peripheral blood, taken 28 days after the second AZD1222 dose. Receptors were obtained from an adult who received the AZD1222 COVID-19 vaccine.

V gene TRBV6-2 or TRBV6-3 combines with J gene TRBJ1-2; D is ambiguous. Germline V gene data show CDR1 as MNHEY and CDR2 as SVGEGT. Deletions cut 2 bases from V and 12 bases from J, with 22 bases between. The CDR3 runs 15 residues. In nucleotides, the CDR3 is TGTGCCAGCAGTTACCTATTTTCCCGGGGTAGGATGGACACCTTC. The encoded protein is CASSYLFSRGRMDTF.

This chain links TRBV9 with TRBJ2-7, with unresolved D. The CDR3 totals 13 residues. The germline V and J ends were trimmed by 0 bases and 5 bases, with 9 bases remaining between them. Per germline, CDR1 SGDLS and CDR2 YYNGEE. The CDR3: CASSVGVRDEQYF. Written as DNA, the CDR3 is TGTGCCAGCAGCGTAGGGGTAAGGGACGAGCAGTACTTC. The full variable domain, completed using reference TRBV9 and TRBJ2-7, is DSGVTQTPKHLITATGQRVTLRCSPRSGDLSVYWYQQSLDQGLQFLIQYYNGEERAKGNILERFSAQQFPDLHSELNLSSLELGDSALYFCASSVGVRDEQYFGPGTRLTVT.

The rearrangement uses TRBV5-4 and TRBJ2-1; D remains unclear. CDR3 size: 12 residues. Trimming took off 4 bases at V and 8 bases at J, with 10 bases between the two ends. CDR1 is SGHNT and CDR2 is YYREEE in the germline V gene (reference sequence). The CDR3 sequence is CASSPDNYEQFF. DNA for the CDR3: TGTGCCAGCAGCCCTGACAATTATGAGCAGTTCTTC.

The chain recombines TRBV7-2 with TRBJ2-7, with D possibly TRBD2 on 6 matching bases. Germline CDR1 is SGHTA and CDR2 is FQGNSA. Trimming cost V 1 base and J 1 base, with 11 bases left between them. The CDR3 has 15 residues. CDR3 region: CASSLGVAESYEQYF. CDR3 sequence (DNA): TGTGCCAGCAGCTTAGGGGTAGCGGAGTCCTACGAGCAGTACTTC.

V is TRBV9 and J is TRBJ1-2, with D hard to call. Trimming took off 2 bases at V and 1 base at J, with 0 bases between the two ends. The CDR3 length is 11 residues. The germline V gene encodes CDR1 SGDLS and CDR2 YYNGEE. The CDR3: CASSVNYGYTF. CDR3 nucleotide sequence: TGTGCCAGCAGCGTTAACTATGGCTACACCTTC.

CDR3 sequence (DNA): TGCGCCAGTCGGACTAGCGGGAGGGGCTCCTACAATGAGCAGTTCTTC. Amino acid sequence: CASRTSGRGSYNEQFF. The rearrangement joins TRBV10-1 to TRBJ2-1; 15 bases are shared with TRBD2. The CDR3 spans 16 residues. Germline V CDR1 and CDR2: WNHNN, SYGVQD (reference sequence). Germline trimming cut 9 bases from V and 0 bases from J; bases unmatched to any gene: 3.

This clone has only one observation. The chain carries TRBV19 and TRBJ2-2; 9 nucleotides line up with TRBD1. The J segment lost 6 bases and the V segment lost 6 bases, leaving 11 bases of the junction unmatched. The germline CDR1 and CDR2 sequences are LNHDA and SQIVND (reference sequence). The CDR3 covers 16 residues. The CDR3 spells CASSPGTGTFPGELFF. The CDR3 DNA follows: TGTGCCAGTAGCCCCGGGACAGGGACATTTCCCGGGGAGCTGTTTTTT.

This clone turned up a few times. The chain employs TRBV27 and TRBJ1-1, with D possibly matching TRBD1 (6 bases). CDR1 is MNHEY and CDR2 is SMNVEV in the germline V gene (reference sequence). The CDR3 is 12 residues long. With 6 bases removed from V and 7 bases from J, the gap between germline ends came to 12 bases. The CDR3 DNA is TGTGCCAGCAGGAGGCCGACAGGTGAAGCTTTCTTT. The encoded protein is CASRRPTGEAFF.

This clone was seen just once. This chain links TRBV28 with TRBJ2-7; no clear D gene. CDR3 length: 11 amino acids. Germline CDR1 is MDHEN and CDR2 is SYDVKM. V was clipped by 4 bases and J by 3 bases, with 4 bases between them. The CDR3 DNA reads TGTGCCAGCAGTTCCAGCTACGAGCAGTACTTC. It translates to CASSSSYEQYF. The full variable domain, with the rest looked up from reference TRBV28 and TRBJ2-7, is DVKVTQSSRYLVKRTGEKVFLECVQDMDHENMFWYRQDPGLGLRLIYFSYDVKMKEKGDIPEGYSVSREKKERFSLILESASTNQTSMYLCASSSSYEQYFGPGTRLTVT.

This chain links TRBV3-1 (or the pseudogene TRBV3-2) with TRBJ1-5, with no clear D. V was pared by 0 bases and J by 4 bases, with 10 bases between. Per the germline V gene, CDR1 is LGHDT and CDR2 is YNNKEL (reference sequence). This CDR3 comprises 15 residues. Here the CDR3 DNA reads TGTGCCAGCAGCCAAGATTCGGCTGGGAATCAGCCCCAGCATTTT. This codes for CASSQDSAGNQPQHF.

CDR3 in amino acids: CASSVAASGNQETQYF. The CDR3 bases are TGTGCCAGCAGCGTAGCGGCTAGCGGGAACCAAGAGACCCAGTACTTC. The chain carries TRBV9 and TRBJ2-5, with 9 bases aligning to TRBD2. The CDR3 runs 16 residues. V lost 0 bases and J lost 0; bases outside the gene matches: 3. Germline loops: CDR1 SGDLS, CDR2 YYNGEE.

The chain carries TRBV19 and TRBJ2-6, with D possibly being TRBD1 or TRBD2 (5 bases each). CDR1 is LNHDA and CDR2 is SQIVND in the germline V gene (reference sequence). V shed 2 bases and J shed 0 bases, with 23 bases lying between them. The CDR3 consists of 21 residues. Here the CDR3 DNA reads TGTGCCAGTAGTATATCTCTTCGGGGAAGGGGAAGAAGCTCTGGGGCCAACGTCCTGACTTTC. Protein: CASSISLRGRGRSSGANVLTF.

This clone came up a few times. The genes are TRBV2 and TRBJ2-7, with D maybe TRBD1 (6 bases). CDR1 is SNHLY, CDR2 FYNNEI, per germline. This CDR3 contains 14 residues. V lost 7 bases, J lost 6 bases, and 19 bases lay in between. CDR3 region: CASTPRGTPGEQYF. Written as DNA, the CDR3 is TGTGCCAGCACTCCAAGGGGGACCCCAGGCGAGCAGTACTTC. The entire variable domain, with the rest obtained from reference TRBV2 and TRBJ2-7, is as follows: EPEVTQTPSHQVTQMGQEVILRCVPISNHLYFYWYRQILGQKVEFLVSFYNNEISEKSEIFDDQFSVERPDGSNFTLKIRSTKLEDSAMYFCASTPRGTPGEQYFGPGTRLTVT.

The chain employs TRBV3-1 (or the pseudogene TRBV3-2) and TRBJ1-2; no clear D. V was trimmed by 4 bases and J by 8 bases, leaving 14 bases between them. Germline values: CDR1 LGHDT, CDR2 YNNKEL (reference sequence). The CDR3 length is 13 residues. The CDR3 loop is CASSPRLGVGYTF. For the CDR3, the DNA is TGTGCCAGCAGCCCTAGATTGGGCGTGGGCTACACCTTC.

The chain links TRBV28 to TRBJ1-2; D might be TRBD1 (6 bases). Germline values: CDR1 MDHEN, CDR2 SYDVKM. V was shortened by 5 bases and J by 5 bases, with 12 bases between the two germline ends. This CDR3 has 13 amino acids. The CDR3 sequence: CASSPGRGYGYTF. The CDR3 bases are TGTGCCAGCAGTCCAGGGAGGGGGTATGGCTACACCTTC.

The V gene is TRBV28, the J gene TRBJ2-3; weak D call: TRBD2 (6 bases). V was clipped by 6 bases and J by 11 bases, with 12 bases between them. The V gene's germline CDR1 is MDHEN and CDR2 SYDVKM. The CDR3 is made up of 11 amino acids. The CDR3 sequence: CASSRLVRQYF. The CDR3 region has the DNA TGTGCCAGCAGCAGACTAGTGAGGCAGTATTTT.

As DNA, the CDR3 is TGTGAATTGACAGATACGCAGTATTTT. This codes for CELTDTQYF. The gene calls are TRBV27 and TRBJ2-3, with no clear D. This CDR3 contains 9 residues. The V gene's germline CDR1 is MNHEY and CDR2 SMNVEV (reference sequence).

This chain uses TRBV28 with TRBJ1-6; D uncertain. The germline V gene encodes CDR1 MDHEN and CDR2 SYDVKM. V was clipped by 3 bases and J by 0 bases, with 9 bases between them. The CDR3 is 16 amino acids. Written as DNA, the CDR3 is TGTGCCAGCAGTTTCTGGCGGAGCTCCTATAATTCACCCCTCCACTTT. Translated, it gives CASSFWRSSYNSPLHF.

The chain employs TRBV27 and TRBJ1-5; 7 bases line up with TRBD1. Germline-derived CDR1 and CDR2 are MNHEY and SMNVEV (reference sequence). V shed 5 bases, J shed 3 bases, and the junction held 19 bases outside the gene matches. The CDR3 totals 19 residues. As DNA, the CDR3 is TGTGCCAGCAGTCCCTCCTTAACTAAGGGGGCGCAGTTCAATCAGCCCCAGCATTTT. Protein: CASSPSLTKGAQFNQPQHF.

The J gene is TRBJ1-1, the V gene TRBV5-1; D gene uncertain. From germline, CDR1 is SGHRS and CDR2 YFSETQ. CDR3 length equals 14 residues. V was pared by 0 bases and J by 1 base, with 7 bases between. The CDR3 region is CASSLVPENTEAFF. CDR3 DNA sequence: TGCGCCAGCAGCTTGGTACCGGAGAACACTGAAGCTTTCTTT.

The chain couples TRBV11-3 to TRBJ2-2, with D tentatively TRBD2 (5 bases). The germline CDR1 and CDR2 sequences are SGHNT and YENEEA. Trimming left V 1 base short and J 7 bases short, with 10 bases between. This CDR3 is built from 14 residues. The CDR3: CASSLGAADGELFF. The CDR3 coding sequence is TGTGCCAGCAGCTTAGGGGCAGCGGACGGGGAGCTGTTTTTT. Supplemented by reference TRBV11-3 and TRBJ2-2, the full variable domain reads EAGVVQSPRYKIIEKKQPVAFWCNPISGHNTLYWYLQNLGQGPELLIRYENEEAVDDSQLPKDRFSAERLKGVDSTLKIQPAELGDSAVYLCASSLGAADGELFFGEGSRLTVL.